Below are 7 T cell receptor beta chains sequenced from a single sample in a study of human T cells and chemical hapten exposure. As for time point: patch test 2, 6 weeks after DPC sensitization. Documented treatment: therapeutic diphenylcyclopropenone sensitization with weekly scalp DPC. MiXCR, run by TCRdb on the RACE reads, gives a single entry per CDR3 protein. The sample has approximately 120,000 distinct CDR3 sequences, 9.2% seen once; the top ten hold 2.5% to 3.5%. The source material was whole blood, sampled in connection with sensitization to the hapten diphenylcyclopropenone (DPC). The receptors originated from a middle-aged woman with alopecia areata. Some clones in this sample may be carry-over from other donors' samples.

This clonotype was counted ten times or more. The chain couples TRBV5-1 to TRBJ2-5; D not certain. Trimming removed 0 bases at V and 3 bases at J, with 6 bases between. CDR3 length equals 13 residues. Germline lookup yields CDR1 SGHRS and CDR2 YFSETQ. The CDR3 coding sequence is TGCGCCAGCAGCTTGGGAGGAGAAGAGACCCAGTACTTC. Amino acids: CASSLGGEETQYF.

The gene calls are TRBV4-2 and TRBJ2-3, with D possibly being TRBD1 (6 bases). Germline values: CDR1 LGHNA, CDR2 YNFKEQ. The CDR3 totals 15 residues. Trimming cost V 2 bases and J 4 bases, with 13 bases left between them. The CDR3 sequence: CASSQITTGSDTQYF. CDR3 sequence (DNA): TGTGCCAGCAGCCAAATTACCACAGGGTCAGATACGCAGTATTTT.

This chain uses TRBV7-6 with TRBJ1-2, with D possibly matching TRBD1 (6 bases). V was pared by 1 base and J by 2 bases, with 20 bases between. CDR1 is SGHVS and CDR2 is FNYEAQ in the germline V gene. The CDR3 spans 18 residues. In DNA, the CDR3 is TGTGCCAGCAGCTTAGGAAGGGGTGGGACACAAACCAACTATGGCTACACCTTC. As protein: CASSLGRGGTQTNYGYTF.

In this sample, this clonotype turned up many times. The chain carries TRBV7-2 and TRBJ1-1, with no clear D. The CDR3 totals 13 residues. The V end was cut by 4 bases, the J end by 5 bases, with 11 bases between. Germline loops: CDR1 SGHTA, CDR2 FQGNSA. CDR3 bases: TGTGCCAGCAGCTCCCGACGGGGAACTGAAGCTTTCTTT. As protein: CASSSRRGTEAFF. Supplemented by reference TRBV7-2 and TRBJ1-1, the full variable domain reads GAGVSQSPSNKVTEKGKDVELRCDPISGHTALYWYRQSLGQGLEFLIYFQGNSAPDKSGLPSDRFSAERTGGSVSTLTIQRTQQEDSAVYLCASSSRRGTEAFFGQGTRLTVV.

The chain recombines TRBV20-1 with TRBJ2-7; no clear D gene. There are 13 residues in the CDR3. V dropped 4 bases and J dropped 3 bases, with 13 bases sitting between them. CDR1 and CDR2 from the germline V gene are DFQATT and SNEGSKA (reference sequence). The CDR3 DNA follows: TGCAGTGCTAACCGGGTCAACGGCTACGAGCAGTACTTC. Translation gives CSANRVNGYEQYF.

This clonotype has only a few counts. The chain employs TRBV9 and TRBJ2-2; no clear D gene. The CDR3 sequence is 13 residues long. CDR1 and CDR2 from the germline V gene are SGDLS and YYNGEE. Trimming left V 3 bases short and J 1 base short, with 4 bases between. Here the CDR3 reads CASSAENTGELFF. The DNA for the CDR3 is TGTGCCAGCAGCGCCGAGAACACCGGGGAGCTGTTTTTT. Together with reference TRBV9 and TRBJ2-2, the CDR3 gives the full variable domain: DSGVTQTPKHLITATGQRVTLRCSPRSGDLSVYWYQQSLDQGLQFLIQYYNGEERAKGNILERFSAQQFPDLHSELNLSSLELGDSALYFCASSAENTGELFFGEGSRLTVL.

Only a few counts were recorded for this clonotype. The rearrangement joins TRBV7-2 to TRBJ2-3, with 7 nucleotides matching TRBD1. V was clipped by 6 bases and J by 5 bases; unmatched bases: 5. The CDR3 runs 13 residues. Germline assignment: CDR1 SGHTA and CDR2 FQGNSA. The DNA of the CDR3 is TGTGCCAGCAGGCAGGACAGGTTAGATACGCAGTATTTT. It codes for CASRQDRLDTQYF.